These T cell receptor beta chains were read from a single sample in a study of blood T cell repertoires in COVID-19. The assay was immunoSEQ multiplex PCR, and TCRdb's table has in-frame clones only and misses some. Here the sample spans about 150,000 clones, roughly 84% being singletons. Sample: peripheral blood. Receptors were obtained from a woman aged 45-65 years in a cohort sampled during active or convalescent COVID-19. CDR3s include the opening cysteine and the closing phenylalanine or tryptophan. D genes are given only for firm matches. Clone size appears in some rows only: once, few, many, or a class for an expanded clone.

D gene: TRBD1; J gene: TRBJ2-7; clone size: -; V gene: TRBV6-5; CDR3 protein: CASSYKPGQGLYEQYF; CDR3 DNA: TGTGCCAGCAGTTACAAGCCGGGACAGGGGCTCTACGAGCAGTACTTC
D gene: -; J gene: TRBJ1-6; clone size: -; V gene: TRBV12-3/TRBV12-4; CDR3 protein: CASSLAGISPLHF; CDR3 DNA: TGTGCCAGCAGTTTAGCCGGGATTTCACCCCTCCACTTT
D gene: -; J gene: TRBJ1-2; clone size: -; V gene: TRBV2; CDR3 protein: CASDPQAVYGYTF; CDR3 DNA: TGTGCCAGCGACCCCCAGGCCGTTTATGGCTACACCTTC
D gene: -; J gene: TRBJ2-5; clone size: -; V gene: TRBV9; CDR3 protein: CASSPQGFQETQYF; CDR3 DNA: TGTGCCAGCAGCCCACAGGGTTTCCAAGAGACCCAGTACTTC
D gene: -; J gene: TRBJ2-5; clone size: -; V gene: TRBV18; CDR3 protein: CASSPPPGKETQYF; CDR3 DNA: TGTGCCAGCTCACCACCGCCCGGTAAAGAGACCCAGTACTTC
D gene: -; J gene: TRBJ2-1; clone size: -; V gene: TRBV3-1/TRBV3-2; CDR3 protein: CASSRGYQYNEQFF; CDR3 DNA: TGTGCCAGCAGTCGGGGGTACCAGTACAATGAGCAGTTCTTC
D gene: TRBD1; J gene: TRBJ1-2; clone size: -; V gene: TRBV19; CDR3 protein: CASTPRDRDNYGYTF; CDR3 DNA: TGTGCCAGTACTCCACGGGACAGGGATAACTATGGCTACACCTTC
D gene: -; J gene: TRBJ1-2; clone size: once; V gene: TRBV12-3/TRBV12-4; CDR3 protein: CASSRTGYGYTF; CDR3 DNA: TGTGCCAGCAGCCGAACCGGCTATGGCTACACCTTC
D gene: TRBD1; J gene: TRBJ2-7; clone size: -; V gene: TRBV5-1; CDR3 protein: CASSPEQGRVNEQYF; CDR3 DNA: TGCGCCAGCAGCCCGGAACAGGGGCGGGTTAACGAGCAGTACTTC
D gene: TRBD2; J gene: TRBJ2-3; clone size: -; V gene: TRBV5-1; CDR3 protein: CASSPLAGDTDTQYF; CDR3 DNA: TGCGCCAGCAGTCCACTAGCGGGAGACACAGATACGCAGTATTTT
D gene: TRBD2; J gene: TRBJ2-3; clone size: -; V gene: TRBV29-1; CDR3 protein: CSVERGNTDTQYF; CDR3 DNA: TGCAGCGTTGAGCGGGGGAACACAGATACGCAGTATTTT
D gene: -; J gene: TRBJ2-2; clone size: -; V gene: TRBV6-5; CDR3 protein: CASSYSRRLNTGELFF; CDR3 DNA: TGTGCCAGCAGTTACTCTCGCAGGCTGAACACCGGGGAGCTGTTTTTT
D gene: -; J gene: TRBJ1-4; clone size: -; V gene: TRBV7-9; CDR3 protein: CASSLEWGVAFF; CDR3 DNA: TGTGCCAGCAGCTTAGAGTGGGGGGTCGCGTTTTTT
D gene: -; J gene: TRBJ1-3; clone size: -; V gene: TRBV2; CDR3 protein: CASSEQGNTIYF; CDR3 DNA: TGTGCCAGCAGTGAACAGGGAAACACCATATATTTT
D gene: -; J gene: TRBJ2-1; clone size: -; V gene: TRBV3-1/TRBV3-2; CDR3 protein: CASSQWRAFGYEQFF; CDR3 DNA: TGTGCCAGCAGCCAATGGCGCGCTTTCGGGTATGAGCAGTTCTTC
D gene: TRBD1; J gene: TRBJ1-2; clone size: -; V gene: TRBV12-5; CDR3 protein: CASGLGMTGNYGYTF; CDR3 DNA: TGTGCTAGTGGTTTGGGTATGACAGGGAACTATGGCTACACCTTC
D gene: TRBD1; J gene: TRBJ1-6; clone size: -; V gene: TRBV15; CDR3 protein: CATSRPGQGTSPLHF; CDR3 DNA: TGTGCCACCAGCAGACCAGGACAGGGGACTTCACCCCTCCACTTT
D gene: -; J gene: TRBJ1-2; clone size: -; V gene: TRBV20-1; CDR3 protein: CSASVPQNIYGYTF; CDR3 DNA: TGCAGTGCCAGTGTCCCCCAGAACATCTATGGCTACACCTTC
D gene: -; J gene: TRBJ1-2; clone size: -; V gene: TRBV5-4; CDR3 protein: CASGQTANYGYTF; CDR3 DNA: TGTGCCAGTGGACAGACCGCTAACTATGGCTACACCTTC
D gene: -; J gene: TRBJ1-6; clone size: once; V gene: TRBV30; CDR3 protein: CAWSRDRRFSPLHF; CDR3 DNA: TGTGCCTGGAGTCGAGACAGGAGATTTTCACCCCTCCACTTT
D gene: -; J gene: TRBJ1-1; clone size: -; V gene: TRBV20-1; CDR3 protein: CSASKQGNTEAFF; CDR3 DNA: TGCAGTGCTAGTAAACAGGGGAACACTGAAGCTTTCTTT
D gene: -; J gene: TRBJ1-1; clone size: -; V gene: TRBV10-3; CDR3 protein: CAIRLYPMNTEAFF; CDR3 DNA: TGTGCCATCAGATTATACCCTATGAACACTGAAGCTTTCTTT
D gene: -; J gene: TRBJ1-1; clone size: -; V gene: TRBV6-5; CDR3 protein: CASSYSTGGATEAFF; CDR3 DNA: TGTGCCAGCAGTTACTCGACGGGGGGCGCGACTGAAGCTTTCTTT